This TCR beta chain was captured in a study of blood T cell repertoires in COVID-19. Measured with immunoSEQ multiplex PCR; TCRdb has only the in-frame clones, and not every one. The sample comprises 300,000 to 400,000 clones, roughly 89% of which are singletons, and approximately 10% rests with the top ten. The CDR3 runs to 14 residues. V shed 9 bases, J shed 8 bases, and the junction held 10 bases outside the gene matches. Germline V gene lookup returns CDR1 LNHDA and CDR2 SQIVND (reference sequence). This clone appeared a single time. The V and J genes are TRBV19 and TRBJ1-4, with 9 bases fitting TRBD1. The TCR comes from a man aged 25 to 40 with COVID-19, enrolled during active disease. Specimen: peripheral blood. CDR3 sequence reads: CASPPGQGCEKLFF. The CDR3 region has the DNA TGTGCCAGCCCCCCGGGACAGGGTTGCGAAAAACTGTTTTTT.